The source of this T cell receptor (beta chain) is a study of blood T cell repertoires in COVID-19. The CDR3 is made up of 14 amino acids. V shed 5 bases and J 4 bases; nucleotides not matched to a gene: 9. CDR1 and CDR2 from the germline V gene are GTSNPN and SVGIG (reference sequence). The assay was immunoSEQ multiplex PCR, and TCRdb's table has in-frame clones only and misses some. Of some 230,000 clones listed, around 83% are singletons. Everyone who took part was roughly 18 to 95 years old, and they came from about two dozen US areas. Cohorts were based on clinical histories the participants reported.

The sample comprised PBMCs or T cells enriched from blood (not recorded which). This TCR derives from a woman aged 40 to 50 with acute COVID-19. The chain has TRBV30 and TRBJ1-2; TRBD1 matches at 8 bases. The CDR3: CAWRLYRGAYGYTF. DNA of the CDR3: TGTGCCTGGCGCCTTTACAGGGGGGCCTATGGCTACACCTTC.